The table lists the clone carrying this T cell receptor beta chain with many counts. Its antigen remains unidentified. The sample belongs to a study of regulatory T cells in long-lasting Graves disease. Study outcomes and limitations: Accuracy may have been reduced by the small sample size.

This CDR3 has 14 residues. Germline V gene lookup returns CDR1 MDHEN and CDR2 SYDVKM. Trimming cost V 3 bases and J 4 bases; bases outside gene matches: 5. Time point defined: persistent/refractory GD, antithyroid drugs over 5 years with positive TRAb. Researchers made the TCR library from RNA that was extracted from PBMCs. HTBI primers from iRepertoire and Arm-PCR of CDR3 regions yielded the TCR beta libraries. Via MiXCR, TCRdb re-called the multiplex PCR reads, giving one row per CDR3 protein. The profile shows some 420,000 distinct CDR3 sequences, less than 25% of them singletons. Specimen: peripheral blood mononuclear cells (PBMCs), collected when the disease was refractory, from a patient treated with antithyroid drugs. The receptor's source is a female donor with Graves disease. This chain uses TRBV28 with TRBJ2-7; TRBD2 agrees at 8 bases. CDR3 nucleotide sequence: TGTGCCAGCAGTTTCTCCGGGGGGGCTTACGAGCAGTACTTC. Translated, it gives CASSFSGGAYEQYF.